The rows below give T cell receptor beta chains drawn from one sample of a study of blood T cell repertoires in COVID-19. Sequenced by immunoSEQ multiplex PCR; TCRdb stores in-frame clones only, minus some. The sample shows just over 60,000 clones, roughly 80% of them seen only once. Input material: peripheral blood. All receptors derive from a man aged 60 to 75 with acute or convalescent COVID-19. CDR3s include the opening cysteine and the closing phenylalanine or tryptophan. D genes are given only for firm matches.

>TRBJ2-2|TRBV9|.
CASSDPGGWDTGELFF
TGTGCCAGCAGCGACCCAGGGGGGTGGGACACCGGGGAGCTGTTTTTT
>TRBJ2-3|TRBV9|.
CASSVIRTDTQYF
TGTGCCAGCAGCGTAATCCGTACAGATACGCAGTATTTT
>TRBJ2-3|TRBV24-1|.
CATSDLQFGGTDTQYF
TGTGCCACCAGTGATTTGCAATTCGGAGGCACAGATACGCAGTATTTT
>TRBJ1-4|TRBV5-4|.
CASSLTGSEKLFF
TGTGCCAGCAGCTTGACAGGGAGCGAAAAACTGTTTTTT
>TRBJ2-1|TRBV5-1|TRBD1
CASSLGGVLNEQFF
TGCGCCAGCAGCTTAGGGGGCGTCCTCAATGAGCAGTTCTTC
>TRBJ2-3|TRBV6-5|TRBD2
CASSREINTDTQYF
TGTGCCAGCTCGCGGGAGATCAACACAGATACGCAGTATTTT
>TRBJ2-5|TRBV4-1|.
CASSQDGGWQETQYF
TGCGCCAGCAGCCAAGACGGCGGGTGGCAAGAGACCCAGTACTTC
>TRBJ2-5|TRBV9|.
CASSVARGVAETQYF
TGTGCCAGCAGCGTAGCCAGGGGAGTCGCAGAGACCCAGTACTTC
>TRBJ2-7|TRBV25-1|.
CASSQFREQYF
TGTGCCAGCAGCCAGTTCCGCGAGCAGTACTTC
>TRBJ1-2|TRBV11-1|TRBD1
CASSLTTGSYGYTF
TGTGCCAGCAGCTTAACGACAGGGAGCTATGGCTACACCTTC